One and the same sample provided the 24 T cell receptor beta chains below, sequenced in a study of CD8+ T cells in alopecia areata. cDNA reverse transcribed from extracted RNA served as the sequencing template. Sequencing used immunoSEQ multiplex PCR; TCRdb keeps in-frame clones, though not all of them. The sample holds some 210,000 clones, 50% to 65% seen once. The sequencing used CD4+ T cells sorted from blood, collected at week 0. Every receptor here comes from a human donor with alopecia areata.

The chain carries TRBV6-5 and TRBJ2-7; D may correspond to TRBD1 or TRBD2 (5 bases each). Trimming cost V 11 bases and J 2 bases, with 19 bases left between them. The CDR3 consists of 14 residues. CDR1 and CDR2 (germline): MNHEY, SVGAGI. The CDR3 DNA sequence: TGTGCCGTCAGCCGGGCGCAGGGAGCCTACGAGCAGTACTTC. Translated, it gives CAVSRAQGAYEQYF.

This clone turned up a few times. The V and J genes are TRBV7-2 and TRBJ2-1, with D perhaps assigned TRBD1 or TRBD2 (5 bases each). CDR1 SGHTA and CDR2 FQGNSA come from the germline V gene. This CDR3 is built from 13 residues. Trimming stripped 2 bases from V and 6 bases from J, with 8 bases between. The CDR3 loop is CASSLSRGNEQFF. The CDR3 region has the DNA TGTGCCAGCAGCTTATCGAGGGGCAATGAGCAGTTCTTC.

The rearrangement joins TRBV4-1 to TRBJ2-1; TRBD1 aligns across 10 bases. Germline V CDR1 and CDR2: MGHRA, YSYEKL. This CDR3 is built from 14 residues. With 2 bases clipped from V and 8 bases from J, the junction kept 3 bases outside the gene matches. The CDR3 nucleotides are TGCGCCAGCAGCCAACCGGGACAGGGGCATGAGCAGTTCTTC. Translated: CASSQPGQGHEQFF.

V gene TRBV30 combines with J gene TRBJ1-5, with no clear D. This CDR3 has 13 residues. The germline gives CDR1 GTSNPN, CDR2 SVGIG (reference sequence). The V gene lost 2 bases and the J gene lost 4 bases, with 9 bases spanning the gap. CDR3 residues: CAWSMAPNQPQHF. CDR3 bases: TGTGCCTGGAGTATGGCACCTAATCAGCCCCAGCATTTT. Variable domain in full (rest from reference TRBV30 and TRBJ1-5): SQTIHQWPATLVQPVGSPLSLECTVEGTSNPNLYWYRQAAGRGLQLLFYSVGIGQISSEVPQNLSASRPQDRQFILSSKKLLLSDSGFYLCAWSMAPNQPQHFGDGTRLSIL.

Only a few counts were recorded for this clone. The chain combines TRBV6-4 with TRBJ1-2; no firm D call. Per the germline V gene, CDR1 is MRHNA and CDR2 is SNTAGT. V lost 0 bases and J lost 3, with 14 bases in between. CDR3 size: 16 residues. The CDR3 loop is CASSDSASGGHYGYTF. The CDR3 nucleotides are TGTGCCAGCAGTGACTCGGCCTCGGGAGGCCACTATGGCTACACCTTC.

The CDR3 region has the DNA TGTGCCAGCAGTTCATGGGGTTACGAGCAGTACTTC. Translation: CASSSWGYEQYF. J is TRBJ2-7 and V is TRBV6-5, with D unresolved. Trimming removed 4 bases from V and 4 bases from J, with 8 bases in between. The CDR3 covers 12 residues. Looked up from germline, CDR1 is MNHEY and CDR2 is SVGAGI.

J is TRBJ2-1 and V is TRBV4-1; D possibly corresponds to TRBD2 (6 bases). Germline CDR1 MGHRA, CDR2 YSYEKL. V was pared by 4 bases and J by 6 bases, with 16 bases between. The length of the CDR3 is 15 residues. In DNA form, the CDR3 reads TGCGCCAGCAGCCCCGGGAGTGTCGTCATCAATGAGCAGTTCTTC. This sequence encodes CASSPGSVVINEQFF.

The CDR3 loop is CASKGQGGGEQFF. CDR3 nucleotide sequence: TGTGCCAGCAAAGGTCAGGGGGGTGGTGAGCAGTTCTTC. V and J are TRBV6-1 and TRBJ2-1; a possible D gene is TRBD1 (7 bases). This CDR3 comprises 13 residues. Germline loops: CDR1 MNHNS, CDR2 SASEGT. The germline V and J ends were trimmed by 7 bases and 9 bases, with 16 bases remaining between them.

This rearrangement joins TRBV7-2 to TRBJ1-1, with D unclear. The CDR3 has 14 amino acids. V was clipped by 1 base and J by 6 bases, with 12 bases between them. Germline V gives CDR1 SGHTA, CDR2 FQGNSA. The CDR3 region is CASSLGGLMAEAFF. The CDR3 DNA reads as TGTGCCAGCAGCTTAGGAGGCCTCATGGCTGAAGCTTTCTTT.

The gene calls are TRBV25-1 and TRBJ1-1; D is unclear. The CDR3 sequence is 12 residues long. Trimming stripped 8 bases from V and 7 bases from J, with 14 bases between. Per the germline V gene, CDR1 is MGHDK and CDR2 is SYGVNS. The CDR3 here is CASGYMIGEAFF. The DNA of the CDR3 is TGTGCCAGCGGGTATATGATCGGTGAAGCTTTCTTT.

J is TRBJ1-2 and V is TRBV6-5; D is unclear. Germline assignment: CDR1 MNHEY and CDR2 SVGAGI. The CDR3 spans 11 residues. The V and J ends lost 9 bases and 7 bases respectively, with 12 bases between them. The CDR3 DNA sequence: TGTGCCAGTGGGCCCCCAGTTGGCTACACCTTC. Translating gives CASGPPVGYTF.

The V and J genes are TRBV27 and TRBJ2-3, with 9 bases fitting TRBD1. Looked up from germline, CDR1 is MNHEY and CDR2 is SMNVEV (reference sequence). The ends lost 5 bases at V and 3 bases at J; junction bases unmatched: 3. This CDR3 contains 14 residues. The chain's CDR3 is CASSPGQGTDTQYF. In DNA form, the CDR3 reads TGTGCCAGCAGTCCCGGACAGGGGACAGATACGCAGTATTTT.

V gene TRBV30 combines with J gene TRBJ1-2; the match to TRBD1 covers 7 bases. Losses at the gene ends were 4 bases for V and 0 bases for J; bases not matched to a gene: 11. This CDR3 comprises 16 residues. Germline-derived CDR1 and CDR2 are GTSNPN and SVGIG (reference sequence). The DNA for the CDR3 is TGTGCCTGGACGTTGGTACCGGGACAGTCTAACTATGGCTACACCTTC. Encoded protein: CAWTLVPGQSNYGYTF.

The chain carries TRBV4-1 and TRBJ2-2, with TRBD2 matching over 10 bases. This CDR3 comprises 17 residues. V trimming: 1 base; J trimming: 7 bases; junction bases outside the gene matches: 9. In germline, CDR1 is MGHRA, CDR2 YSYEKL. The CDR3 DNA follows: TGCGCCAGCAGCCAAGTTGGGAGCGGGAGGGCCCACGGGGAGCTGTTTTTT. It encodes CASSQVGSGRAHGELFF.

The CDR3 bases are TGCGCCAGCAGCTTGGCCATTTCGGCAGTCGCCTCTGGCTACACCTTC. It yields the protein CASSLAISAVASGYTF. V usage is TRBV5-1 and J usage is TRBJ1-2; D unclear. Germline V gene data show CDR1 as SGHRS and CDR2 as YFSETQ. CDR3 length equals 16 residues. With 0 bases removed from V and 7 bases from J, the gap between germline ends came to 19 bases.

The CDR3: CSVASRQVYGYTF. CDR3 DNA: TGCAGCGTTGCCAGCCGACAGGTTTATGGCTACACCTTC. This rearrangement joins TRBV29-1 to TRBJ1-2; perhaps TRBD1 as D (6 bases). CDR1 is SQVTM, CDR2 ANQGSEA, per germline. The CDR3 runs to 13 residues. Trimming pared 4 bases from V and 5 bases from J, leaving 14 bases between.

The rearrangement joins TRBV5-1 to TRBJ2-1, with 8 bases matching TRBD2. The CDR3 consists of 17 residues. Germline V CDR1 and CDR2: SGHRS, YFSETQ. V lost 4 bases and J lost 0; bases outside the gene matches: 9. CDR3 sequence reads: CASSLSKRESSYNEQFF. For the CDR3, the DNA is TGCGCCAGCAGCCTAAGTAAGCGGGAGAGCTCCTACAATGAGCAGTTCTTC.

This clone was found a few times. The CDR3, as DNA: TGTGCCAGCAGGGAAGACCACTACGAGCAGTACTTC. This gives the protein CASREDHYEQYF. The chain is built from TRBV28 and TRBJ2-7; D call uncertain. Germline CDR1 is MDHEN and CDR2 is SYDVKM. Trimming shortened V by 6 bases and J by 3 bases, and 9 bases separated the two germline ends. This CDR3 is 12 amino acids long.

The J gene is TRBJ1-6, the V gene TRBV5-1, with 10 bases fitting TRBD1. CDR3 length equals 16 residues. V was clipped by 2 bases and J by 6 bases; unmatched bases: 5. CDR1 SGHRS and CDR2 YFSETQ come from the germline V gene. CDR3 in DNA: TGCGCCAGCAGCTTCGGGACAGGGGAAAGTAATTCACCCCTCCACTTT. Encoded protein: CASSFGTGESNSPLHF.

Only a few counts were recorded for this clone. The chain links TRBV27 to TRBJ2-3; D call uncertain. Germline values: CDR1 MNHEY, CDR2 SMNVEV (reference sequence). The V and J ends lost 6 bases and 1 base respectively, with 11 bases between them. The CDR3 is made up of 14 amino acids. The CDR3 DNA reads as TGTGCCAGCAGGAAGGCAAGCGGCACAGATACGCAGTATTTT. Amino acid sequence: CASRKASGTDTQYF.

J is TRBJ2-1 and V is TRBV6-6, with 7 bases identical to TRBD1. Germline V lookup: CDR1 MNHNY, CDR2 SVGAGI (reference sequence). V lost 3 bases and J lost 5; bases outside the gene matches: 7. CDR3 length: 15 amino acids. The CDR3 DNA sequence: TGTGCCAGCAGTTATACCGGGACAGCTAACAATGAGCAGTTCTTC. Translating it yields CASSYTGTANNEQFF.

This clone has a handful of counts. In DNA, the CDR3 is TGCAGCGTTTCCGGGACTTTGGCAGATACGCAGTATTTT. It codes for CSVSGTLADTQYF. J is TRBJ2-3 and V is TRBV29-1, with D tentatively TRBD2 (6 bases). With 5 bases removed from V and 4 bases from J, the gap between germline ends came to 13 bases. Looked up from germline, CDR1 is SQVTM and CDR2 is ANQGSEA. The length of the CDR3 is 13 residues.

This CDR3 reads CASSLDWSNTGELFF. CDR3 in DNA: TGCGCCAGCAGCTTGGATTGGTCGAACACCGGGGAGCTGTTTTTT. This chain links TRBV5-1 with TRBJ2-2; the D is unclear. CDR1 SGHRS and CDR2 YFSETQ come from the germline V gene. The CDR3 runs 15 residues. The V and J ends lost 0 bases and 0 bases respectively, with 6 bases between them.

In its sample, this clone was seen a few times. The chain combines TRBV29-1 with TRBJ2-1; D gene unclear. The CDR3 length is 14 residues. The germline CDR1 and CDR2 sequences are SQVTM and ANQGSEA. Trimming took off 6 bases at V and 8 bases at J, with 20 bases between the two ends. Here the CDR3 reads CSVTLGAWVDEQFF. The CDR3 DNA follows: TGCAGCGTCACCCTTGGAGCGTGGGTCGATGAGCAGTTCTTC.